One and the same sample provided the 20 T cell receptor beta chains below, sequenced in a study of shared clonotypes between healthy human individuals. TCRdb's copy holds only in-frame clones and misses some; the assay was immunoSEQ multiplex PCR. The table has roughly 410,000 clones, around 96% seen once. What was sequenced was memory CD8+ T cells sorted from blood. Subset of the sample: CD45RO+ cells pooled with CCR7-negative TemRA cells. The receptors here all came from a man aged 25-40 years in good health.

The CDR3 nucleotides read TGTGCCAGCAGTCCCCGCCTGGGCTATGGCTACACCTTC. Its translation: CASSPRLGYGYTF. V and J are TRBV27 and TRBJ1-2; no clear D. Trimming cost V 5 bases and J 4 bases, with 11 bases left between them. Germline CDR1 MNHEY, CDR2 SMNVEV (reference sequence). The length of the CDR3 is 13 residues.

The chain is built from TRBV18 and TRBJ2-5; 7 nucleotides agree with TRBD2. In germline, CDR1 is KGHSH, CDR2 LQKENI. With V trimmed by 3 bases and J by 1 base, 14 bases remained unmatched. This CDR3 region has 18 residues. DNA for the CDR3: TGTGCCAGCTCACCCCTCCGGGGAGTAGCGGGCCTCCAAGAGACCCAGTACTTC. As protein: CASSPLRGVAGLQETQYF.

The chain recombines TRBV7-9 with TRBJ2-7; D tentatively fits TRBD1 or TRBD2 (5 bases each). CDR1 SEHNR and CDR2 FQNEAQ come from the germline V gene (reference sequence). Trimming shortened V by 2 bases and J by 0 bases, and 11 bases separated the two germline ends. The CDR3 is 15 amino acids. CDR3 sequence: CASSLILGVSYEQYF. CDR3 coding DNA: TGTGCCAGCAGCTTAATTTTGGGGGTCTCCTACGAGCAGTACTTC.

The chain links TRBV5-1 to TRBJ2-7; 10 bases line up with TRBD2. Unmatched junction bases numbered 9, after V lost 3 bases and J lost 3 bases. Germline CDR1 SGHRS, CDR2 YFSETQ. The length of the CDR3 is 16 residues. The CDR3 here is CASSSTSSGRIYEQYF. The DNA for the CDR3 is TGCGCCAGCAGCTCGACTTCTAGCGGGAGAATCTACGAGCAGTACTTC. Drawing the rest from reference TRBV5-1 and TRBJ2-7, the complete variable domain is KAGVTQTPRYLIKTRGQQVTLSCSPISGHRSVSWYQQTPGQGLQFLFEYFSETQRNKGNFPGRFSGRQFSNSRSEMNVSTLELGDSALYLCASSSTSSGRIYEQYFGPGTRLTVT.

The J gene is TRBJ2-7, the V gene TRBV19; weak D call: TRBD1 (7 bases). V shed 4 bases and J shed 5 bases, with 15 bases lying between them. The CDR3 is made up of 14 amino acids. The germline CDR1 and CDR2 sequences are LNHDA and SQIVND (reference sequence). In DNA form, the CDR3 reads TGTGCCAGTAGTAATCAGGGGGGCATCCACGAGCAGTACTTC. Translating it yields CASSNQGGIHEQYF.

CDR3 loop: CASSFRSAAPQETQYF. As DNA, the CDR3 is TGTGCCAGCAGTTTCAGGTCAGCAGCGCCCCAAGAGACCCAGTACTTC. The chain uses TRBV27 and TRBJ2-5; D is ambiguous. Germline-derived CDR1 and CDR2 are MNHEY and SMNVEV (reference sequence). The CDR3 is 16 residues long. V was clipped by 3 bases and J by 1 base, with 15 bases between them.

Comment on this clone: This sample includes further DNA sequences coding for the same CDR3. The chain recombines TRBV5-1 with TRBJ2-3; D is uncertain. The CDR3 loop spans 14 amino acids. Germline V gene lookup returns CDR1 SGHRS and CDR2 YFSETQ. V lost 0 bases and J 0 bases, leaving 5 bases between the germline ends. CDR3: CASSLGRSTDTQYF. The CDR3 DNA reads as TGCGCCAGCAGCTTGGGCAGGAGCACAGATACGCAGTATTTT.

The genes are TRBV7-3 and TRBJ2-5, with a possible D match to TRBD1 (5 bases). Per germline, CDR1 SGHTA and CDR2 FQGTGA. CDR3 length equals 13 residues. V gave up 5 bases and J gave up 2 bases, with 9 bases separating them. CDR3 sequence (DNA): TGTGCCAGCAGCCGCAGGGTACAAGAGACCCAGTACTTC. Translating gives CASSRRVQETQYF.

The chain is built from TRBV5-3 and TRBJ2-4, with D possibly matching TRBD1 (6 bases). TRBV5-3 is placed among ORFs of uncertain function. Trimming shortened V by 4 bases and J by 4 bases, and 15 bases separated the two germline ends. This CDR3 is built from 15 residues. Here the CDR3 DNA reads TGTGCCAGAAGCCCTTACTGGACAGTTAAAAACATTCAGTACTTC. This gives the protein CARSPYWTVKNIQYF.

The chain combines TRBV5-4 with TRBJ2-2, with D unclear. The CDR3 consists of 14 residues. Trimming took off 4 bases at V and 1 base at J, with 8 bases between the two ends. CDR1 and CDR2 (germline): SGHNT, YYREEE (reference sequence). CDR3 coding DNA: TGTGCCAGCAGCCCGACATTGAACACCGGGGAGCTGTTTTTT. Its protein product is CASSPTLNTGELFF. Drawing the rest from reference TRBV5-4 and TRBJ2-2, the complete variable domain is ETGVTQSPTHLIKTRGQQVTLRCSSQSGHNTVSWYQQALGQGPQFIFQYYREEENGRGNFPPRFSGLQFPNYSSELNVNALELDDSALYLCASSPTLNTGELFFGEGSRLTVL.

The DNA for the CDR3 is TGTGCCAGCAGCTTAGAAAGGGGGAGGCAGTACTTC. Translated, it gives CASSLERGRQYF. The chain is built from TRBV7-8 and TRBJ2-7, with D perhaps TRBD1 (6 bases). The CDR3 totals 12 residues. The V gene's germline CDR1 is SGHVS and CDR2 FQNEAQ. Trimming took 1 base from V and 9 from J, leaving 10 bases between them.

This chain joins TRBV7-2 and TRBJ2-1; 8 bases are shared with TRBD2. Germline V gene sequence: CDR1 SGHTA, CDR2 FQGNSA. J was trimmed by 9 bases and V by 2 bases; bases with no gene match: 6. This CDR3 comprises 14 residues. The CDR3 sequence: CASSLWREASEQFF. CDR3 nucleotide sequence: TGTGCCAGCAGCTTATGGCGGGAGGCTTCTGAGCAGTTCTTC.

The V and J genes are TRBV11-2 and TRBJ2-7; 12 positions agree with TRBD2. Germline V gene sequence: CDR1 SGHAT, CDR2 FQNNGV. The CDR3 runs to 18 residues. After removal of 5 bases from V and 5 bases from J, the junction contained 16 bases not matched to a gene. The CDR3 spells CASSHRTSGIHLAHEQYF. CDR3 in DNA: TGTGCCAGCAGCCACCGGACTAGCGGGATTCACCTGGCCCACGAGCAGTACTTC.

This clone was detected a few times. J is TRBJ1-5 and V is TRBV28, with TRBD1 as a possible D gene (6 bases). Germline values: CDR1 MDHEN, CDR2 SYDVKM. The CDR3 is made up of 16 amino acids. V was trimmed by 8 bases and J by 6 bases, leaving 23 bases between them. The chain's CDR3 is CASLTGTLSSSQPQHF. The CDR3 DNA follows: TGTGCCAGCCTTACCGGGACACTATCGTCAAGTCAGCCCCAGCATTTT.

The chain has TRBV7-2 and TRBJ2-7, with 14 bases that match TRBD2. V trimming: 1 base; J trimming: 3 bases; junction bases outside the gene matches: 2. This CDR3 spans 16 amino acids. Germline V gene sequence: CDR1 SGHTA, CDR2 FQGNSA. CDR3 loop: CASSLGGTSGSYEQYF. For the CDR3, the DNA is TGTGCCAGCAGCTTAGGGGGGACTAGCGGGAGCTACGAGCAGTACTTC.

V is TRBV11-2 and J is TRBJ2-1; 8 bases are a match to TRBD2. The V segment lost 7 bases and the J segment 6 bases; nucleotides outside the gene matches: 14. The CDR3 totals 16 residues. Germline V gene data show CDR1 as SGHAT and CDR2 as FQNNGV. The CDR3 DNA reads TGTGCCAGCACAGCTTACGCCGGGACTAGTTTCAATGAGCAGTTCTTC. It is translated as CASTAYAGTSFNEQFF.

The chain links TRBV5-1 to TRBJ2-7; D ambiguous. Trimming took off 0 bases at V and 3 bases at J, with 16 bases between the two ends. CDR1 is SGHRS and CDR2 is YFSETQ in the germline V gene. The CDR3 is 16 amino acids. The CDR3, as DNA: TGCGCCAGCAGCTTGGTGGCCGCAGCCCGTGTCTACGAGCAGTACTTC. This gives the protein CASSLVAAARVYEQYF.

The chain is built from TRBV7-2 and TRBJ2-1, with 9 positions matching TRBD2. Losses at the gene ends were 4 bases for V and 9 bases for J; bases not matched to a gene: 13. The CDR3 has 16 amino acids. Germline-derived CDR1 and CDR2 are SGHTA and FQGNSA. Here the CDR3 DNA reads TGTGCCAGCAGCTCCGACCCGGGACTAGCAAGAGCTGAGCAGTTCTTC. Amino acid sequence: CASSSDPGLARAEQFF.

The gene calls are TRBV10-3 and TRBJ1-1, with a possible D match to TRBD1 (5 bases). The CDR3 consists of 13 residues. Trimming cost V 2 bases and J 6 bases, with 10 bases left between them. From germline, CDR1 is ENHRY and CDR2 SYGVKD. For the CDR3, the DNA is TGTGCCATCAGTGAGAGAACGACAGCTGAAGCTTTCTTT. Protein: CAISERTTAEAFF.

The sample holds one count of this clone. The V and J genes are TRBV14 and TRBJ2-4, with TRBD2 matching 7 bases. V shed 6 bases and J 7 bases; nucleotides not matched to a gene: 6. The CDR3 contains 13 residues. Germline CDR1 reads SGHDN; CDR2 reads FVKESK. CDR3 coding DNA: TGTGCCAGCAGTCCTTTAGCGGGTAACATTCAGTACTTC. This translates into CASSPLAGNIQYF.